This T cell receptor (beta chain) stems from a study of breast tumors, draining lymph nodes, adjacent tissues. Broader study findings: Data only fit, rather than demonstrated, lymph node origin of most tumor T cells. Tumor repertoires ranked between lymph nodes and nontumor tissue in diversity, with V and J gene preferences.

Points on this clonotype: What it binds is unknown. It is likely a read error, because the conserved phenylalanine at the end of the CDR3 is missing.

TCRdb passed the multiplex PCR reads through MiXCR, listing each CDR3 protein once. The data hold about 170,000 distinct CDR3 sequences, with 30% to 40% observed a single time. Breast cancer patients provided tissue from their axillary draining lymph nodes. Germline values: CDR1 KGHSY, CDR2 FQNENV. With 4 bases clipped from V and 0 bases from J, the junction kept 2 bases outside the gene matches. This CDR3 spans 15 amino acids. This clonotype was obtained from a female donor with breast cancer. Some clones in this sample may be carry-over from other donors' samples. V usage is TRBV16 and J usage is TRBJ2-3, with 9 bases lining up with TRBD1. The sample consisted of axillary lymph node tissue. CDR3 protein: CASSLQGASTDTQYS. CDR3 in DNA: TGTGCCAGCAGCCTACAGGGGGCTAGCACAGATACGCAGTATTCT.